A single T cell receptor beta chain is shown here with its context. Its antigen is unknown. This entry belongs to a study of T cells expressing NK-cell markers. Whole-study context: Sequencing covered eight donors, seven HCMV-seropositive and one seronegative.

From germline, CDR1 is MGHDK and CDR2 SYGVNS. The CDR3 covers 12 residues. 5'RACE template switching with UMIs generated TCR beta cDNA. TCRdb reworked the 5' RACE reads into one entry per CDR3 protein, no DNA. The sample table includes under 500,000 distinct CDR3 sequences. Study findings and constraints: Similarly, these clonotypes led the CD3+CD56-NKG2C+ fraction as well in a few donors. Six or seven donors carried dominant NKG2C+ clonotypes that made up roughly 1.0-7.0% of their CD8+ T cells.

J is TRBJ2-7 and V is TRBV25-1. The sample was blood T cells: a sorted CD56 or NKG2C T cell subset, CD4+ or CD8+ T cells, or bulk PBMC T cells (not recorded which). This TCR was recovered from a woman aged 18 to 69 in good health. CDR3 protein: CASRYGSYEQYF.